What follows describes a single T cell receptor (beta chain). Original processing methods: Amplification of reference gene primers provided the estimated nucleated cell counts. The table came from immunoSEQ multiplex PCR; TCRdb's copy has only in-frame clones and leaves some out. V, J and clone size derive from that table, while D and trimming were established from the DNA sequence. The sample holds approximately 130,000 clones, about 83% seen once. Germline V gene sequence: CDR1 SGHAT, CDR2 FQNNGV. The trim removed 3 bases at V and 5 bases at J, leaving 5 bases unmatched. The CDR3 consists of 14 residues. The data were obtained in a study of blood T cell repertoires in COVID-19. Overall study context: T cells, B-cell-depleted T cells, or PBMCs supplied cDNA or gDNA.

Sequencing was done on a sample of peripheral blood. The chain links TRBV11-2 to TRBJ1-2, with 8 bases identical to TRBD1. This sequence was found in a woman between 45 and 65 years old with acute or convalescent COVID-19. For the CDR3, the DNA is TGTGCCAGCAGCTTGGGACAGGATTATTATGGCTACACCTTC. It is translated as CASSLGQDYYGYTF.